The clone carrying this TCR beta chain was counted many times. Its antigen is as yet unknown. This entry is derived from a study of identical twins. Overall study findings and caveats: Monozygotic twin pairs showed more out-of-frame TCR alpha sharing than models estimated.

Among all donors, each was a healthy Caucasian. This CDR3 is built from 16 residues. Germline V gene lookup returns CDR1 MNHEY and CDR2 SVGEGT. Trimming left V 7 bases short and J 5 bases short, with 20 bases between. A universal primer site was incorporated via template switching, and the cDNA contained unique molecular identifiers. TCRdb called the 5' RACE reads again in MiXCR, with one record for every CDR3 protein. The data show about 450,000 distinct CDR3 sequences, 18% seen once. The sequenced material came from naive T cells sorted from blood. The chain couples TRBV6-2 or TRBV6-3 to TRBJ2-2; D perhaps matches TRBD2 (6 bases). The sequence was collected from a man aged 45 to 65 in good health. In nucleotides, the CDR3 is TGTGCCAGCAACCGGGGACTCCGAGGTGGGACCGGGGAGCTGTTTTTT. Translated, it gives CASNRGLRGGTGELFF.